A selection of T cell receptor beta chains follows, all from one sample in a study of human T cells and chemical hapten exposure. TCRdb recomputed calls from the RACE reads with MiXCR, one row per CDR3 protein. The table lists approximately 400,000 distinct CDR3 sequences, roughly 5.3% of them singletons. This material consisted of whole blood, taken in connection with sensitization to the hapten diphenylcyclopropenone (DPC). These receptors were obtained from a woman aged 45-65 years with alopecia areata. Some clones in this sample may be carry-over from other donors' samples. Both conserved end residues are part of each CDR3. The D gene is left open where the match is weak. The listing skips clone size in some rows; elsewhere it reads once, few, many or a size class.

cdr3_nt,cdr3_aa,j_call,d_call,clone_size,v_call
TGTGCCAGCAGCCCGAGGGTGGATCAGCCCCAGCATTTT,CASSPRVDQPQHF,TRBJ1-5,.,many,TRBV12-3/TRBV12-4
TGTGCCAGCAGTTTGTCCCCGCAGACGAACACTGAAGCTTTCTTT,CASSLSPQTNTEAFF,TRBJ1-1,.,.,TRBV28
TGCGCCAGCAGCCAAGACCGAGCGGCCGTAGGGGTCTTC,CASSQDRAAVGVF,TRBJ2-1,.,many,TRBV4-3
TGTGCCAGCAGTCAGTACAGCCAGAACACTGAAGCTTTCTTT,CASSQYSQNTEAFF,TRBJ1-1,.,many,TRBV28
TGTGCCAGCAGCCCCACGACGGGGCGGGAGACCCAGTACTTC,CASSPTTGRETQYF,TRBJ2-5,.,many,TRBV7-2
TGTGCCAGCAGTTTAGGGCAGGGTGAGCAGCCCCAGCATTTT,CASSLGQGEQPQHF,TRBJ1-5,.,many,TRBV12-3/TRBV12-4
TGTGCCAGCAGCCTGGGGGACTCCCGGAACGGGGAGCTGTTTTTT,CASSLGDSRNGELFF,TRBJ2-2,.,.,TRBV7-9
TGTGCCAGCAGCCTACGAACAGGTCTTAGTACGAATGAGCAGTTCTTC,CASSLRTGLSTNEQFF,TRBJ2-1,.,few,TRBV7-2
TGCAGTGCTAGGGGCGGGAGGGCCAGGAATGAGCAGTTCTTC,CSARGGRARNEQFF,TRBJ2-1,TRBD2,many,TRBV20-1
TGCGCCAGCAGCCAAGCGACGGGTAACGCTGGGGCCAACGTCCTGACTTTC,CASSQATGNAGANVLTF,TRBJ2-6,.,few,TRBV4-1
TGTGCCAGCACCCCAAGCGGGATCTACAATGAGCAGTTCTTC,CASTPSGIYNEQFF,TRBJ2-1,TRBD2,many,TRBV5-6
TGTGCCAGCAGTACAGATAGCTCCTATAATTCACCCCTCCACTTT,CASSTDSSYNSPLHF,TRBJ1-6,.,few,TRBV2
TGTGCCAGCAGTTACCTAAGGGGTGATATATCACCCCTCCACTTT,CASSYLRGDISPLHF,TRBJ1-6,.,.,TRBV6-2/TRBV6-3
TGTGCCACCAGTGATTTTGCTGGAGTCTCAGATACGCAGTATTTT,CATSDFAGVSDTQYF,TRBJ2-3,.,many,TRBV24-1
TGTGCCAGCAGCTTAGGTCCCGGACAGGGCTACGAGCAGTACTTC,CASSLGPGQGYEQYF,TRBJ2-7,TRBD1,.,TRBV13
TGTGCCAGCAGCCTCCAGACCGTCTCGGGTGAGCAGTTCTTC,CASSLQTVSGEQFF,TRBJ2-1,.,.,TRBV7-9
TGCGCCAGCAGCTTAGTACATATCGGAGCCAAAAACATTCAGTACTTC,CASSLVHIGAKNIQYF,TRBJ2-4,.,many,TRBV5-1
TGTGCCTGCGGACGGAACAATCAGCCCCAGCATTTT,CACGRNNQPQHF,TRBJ1-5,.,.,TRBV30
TGTGCCAGCAGCCTTGTGGGGTATAAAGGCGGCCAGTACTTC,CASSLVGYKGGQYF,TRBJ2-5,.,few,TRBV13
TGTGCCAGCAGTTTGTCTAAAGATACGCAGTATTTT,CASSLSKDTQYF,TRBJ2-3,.,.,TRBV12-3/TRBV12-4
TGTGCCAGCAGTTTCCTCGGACAGTACAATGAGCAGTTCTTC,CASSFLGQYNEQFF,TRBJ2-1,.,few,TRBV12-3/TRBV12-4
TGCAGCGTTGTGGGTAGCAATCAGCCCCAGCATTTT,CSVVGSNQPQHF,TRBJ1-5,.,few,TRBV29-1
TGTGCCACCAGTGACACGGTCCTGAACACCGGGGAGCTGTTTTTT,CATSDTVLNTGELFF,TRBJ2-2,.,many,TRBV24-1
TGCAGCGTTGGCTCGGGACTAGCGGGAGGACAGGGTAATATCGAGCTGTTTTTT,CSVGSGLAGGQGNIELFF,TRBJ2-2,TRBD2,many,TRBV29-1
TGTGCCAGCAGCCAGTCCGGGACTAGGGGGGATGAGCAGTTCTTC,CASSQSGTRGDEQFF,TRBJ2-1,TRBD2,few,TRBV3-1
TGTGCCAGCAGCGGGACCCGCCACGAGACCCAGTACTTC,CASSGTRHETQYF,TRBJ2-5,.,many,TRBV9
TGCGCCAGCGGGGCAGGGCAGAACACTGAAGCTTTCTTT,CASGAGQNTEAFF,TRBJ1-1,.,.,TRBV5-1
TGTGCCAGCAGCCAAGACAGACTAGCGGGATCCCGTGAGCAGTTCTTC,CASSQDRLAGSREQFF,TRBJ2-1,TRBD2,many,TRBV3-1
TGTGCCAGCAGCCAAGGGGACAGGGGAAATCAGCCCCAGCATTTT,CASSQGDRGNQPQHF,TRBJ1-5,TRBD1,.,TRBV3-1
TGCAGTCCCCAAGAATCTAACTATGGCTACACCTTC,CSPQESNYGYTF,TRBJ1-2,.,.,TRBV20-1
TGTGCCAGCAGGGAGAGACAGGGCCTAACAAGGGCTGAAGCTTTCTTT,CASRERQGLTRAEAFF,TRBJ1-1,TRBD1,many,TRBV6-2/TRBV6-3
TGTGCCAGCAGCCAAGAAAGCAAGGGGAGGAATGAGCAGTTCTTC,CASSQESKGRNEQFF,TRBJ2-1,.,many,TRBV3-1
TGTGCCATCAGGCCGGGACAGGGGGCAGATACGCAGTATTTT,CAIRPGQGADTQYF,TRBJ2-3,TRBD1,few,TRBV10-3
TGCAGTGCTAGCGGGGGGGCGGATACGCAGTATTTT,CSASGGADTQYF,TRBJ2-3,TRBD2,many,TRBV20-1
TGTGCCAGCAGCCTATCGGGGAGTGAGGGTGAAAAACTGTTTTTT,CASSLSGSEGEKLFF,TRBJ1-4,.,few,TRBV3-1
TGTGCCAGCACCTGGGGGACTGAAGCTTTCTTT,CASTWGTEAFF,TRBJ1-1,.,few,TRBV12-3/TRBV12-4
TGTGCCAGCAGCGTGGGGTCCCTAGCAGATACGCAGTATTTT,CASSVGSLADTQYF,TRBJ2-3,.,few,TRBV9
TGCGCCAGCAGCCAGAACAGCGGGGGGGCGGACGAGCAGTTCTTC,CASSQNSGGADEQFF,TRBJ2-1,TRBD2,many,TRBV4-1
TGCGCCAGCAGCTGGAATTCCCGGAATGAGCAGTTCTTC,CASSWNSRNEQFF,TRBJ2-1,.,many,TRBV5-1
TGTGCCAGCAGCCCCACCCCGGGACAGGGTAACTATGGCTACACCTTC,CASSPTPGQGNYGYTF,TRBJ1-2,TRBD1,.,TRBV3-1
TGTGCCTGGGGTCCCCCTCAGTACTTC,CAWGPPQYF,TRBJ2-7,.,many,TRBV30
TGTGCCAGCAGTTTAGCCCGAAGGGCCAAAAACATTCAGTACTTC,CASSLARRAKNIQYF,TRBJ2-4,.,many,TRBV28
TGCGCCAGCAGCTTGAACAGGGCTGCCGAGCAGTACTTC,CASSLNRAAEQYF,TRBJ2-7,.,few,TRBV5-1
TGCAGCGTGGGGTCGGGACAGGTACCCTACGAGCAGTACTTC,CSVGSGQVPYEQYF,TRBJ2-7,TRBD1,many,TRBV29-1
TGTGCCAGCAGCTCACGGGGACTAGCCGAAGGCACAGATACGCAGTATTTT,CASSSRGLAEGTDTQYF,TRBJ2-3,TRBD2,.,TRBV7-2
TGTGCCAGCAGGAGGGGAACGGGGGAGCAGTACTTC,CASRRGTGEQYF,TRBJ2-7,.,.,TRBV28
TGCGCCAGCAGTTTGGAAGGGAGGGGATTTGGAGCTTTCTTT,CASSLEGRGFGAFF,TRBJ1-1,.,few,TRBV5-1
TGCAGTGCTATACAGGGGAACTCCAAAAACATTCAGTACTTC,CSAIQGNSKNIQYF,TRBJ2-4,TRBD1,many,TRBV20-1
TGTGCCAGCAGCTTAGGGTTTAAGACACTCTCTGGGGCCAACGTCCTGACTTTC,CASSLGFKTLSGANVLTF,TRBJ2-6,.,.,TRBV7-6
TGCAGTGCTAGAGCTTTTAATGTCTCTCCTAATTCACCCCTCCACTTT,CSARAFNVSPNSPLHF,TRBJ1-6,.,many,TRBV20-1